These 19 T cell receptor beta chains share one sample of origin, sequenced in a study of T cell responses to AZD1222 COVID-19 vaccine (dated by TCRdb to the early 2020s). The library relied on the immunoSEQ multiplex PCR assay. Imported from immuneACCESS, the table was reduced by TCRdb to in-frame sequences with V and J called. These copies leave out some clones; in studies compared against another copy, an unresolved V gene accounts for under half, and the cause of the remainder is not known. The sample profile shows about 150,000 clones; around 85% of them were found once. The ten largest clonotypes hold roughly 7% of the sample. Taken with the paper, the label for time point translates to: sample from adult after SARS-CoV-2 infection, after symptom onset. Specimen: peripheral blood, collected after recovery from COVID-19. The receptors derive from an adult who had recovered from COVID-19.

This chain connects TRBV19 to TRBJ1-2, with a weak D call TRBD1 (5 bases). The length of the CDR3 is 13 residues. V gave up 7 bases and J gave up 8 bases, with 17 bases separating them. CDR1 is LNHDA and CDR2 is SQIVND in the germline V gene (reference sequence). CDR3 DNA sequence: TGTGCCAGTACGCAGCCGGGGGAAGGGGGCTACACCTTC. This encodes CASTQPGEGGYTF.

V and J are TRBV14 and TRBJ2-7; TRBD1 agrees at 9 bases. Germline loops: CDR1 SGHDN, CDR2 FVKESK. This CDR3 comprises 13 residues. Trimming at V came to 8 bases and at J to 2 bases, leaving 4 bases not matched to a gene. DNA for the CDR3: TGTGCCAGCGGACGACAGGGGGCCTACGAGCAGTACTTC. This translates into CASGRQGAYEQYF.

The V call is TRBV4-3, the J call TRBJ2-1; D call uncertain. V was shortened by 1 base and J by 0 bases, with 10 bases between the two germline ends. In germline, CDR1 is LGHNA, CDR2 YSLEER. CDR3 length equals 16 residues. CDR3 loop: CASSQVAPSSYNEQFF. CDR3 sequence (DNA): TGCGCCAGCAGCCAAGTCGCTCCGAGCTCCTACAATGAGCAGTTCTTC.

CDR3 region: CASSAVGDRVTEAFF. The CDR3 coding sequence is TGTGCCAGCAGCGCGGTCGGGGACAGGGTTACTGAAGCTTTCTTT. This chain connects TRBV9 to TRBJ1-1; 9 bases match TRBD1. Germline V lookup: CDR1 SGDLS, CDR2 YYNGEE. This CDR3 is 15 amino acids long. J was trimmed by 5 bases and V by 3 bases; bases with no gene match: 8.

The rearrangement uses TRBV7-2 and TRBJ1-2, with D possibly matching TRBD1 (5 bases). Per the germline V gene, CDR1 is SGHTA and CDR2 is FQGNSA. CDR3 length: 15 amino acids. V was pared by 5 bases and J by 6 bases, with 19 bases between. This CDR3 reads CASSRAVQGWDGYTF. CDR3 nucleotides: TGTGCCAGCAGCCGCGCGGTGCAGGGCTGGGATGGCTACACCTTC. Full variable domain (rest looked up from reference TRBV7-2 and TRBJ1-2): GAGVSQSPSNKVTEKGKDVELRCDPISGHTALYWYRQSLGQGLEFLIYFQGNSAPDKSGLPSDRFSAERTGGSVSTLTIQRTQQEDSAVYLCASSRAVQGWDGYTFGSGTRLTVV.

This clone was seen once. The sample contains more than one DNA sequence encoding this CDR3. This chain links TRBV5-1 with TRBJ2-1, with TRBD1 matching over 8 bases. This CDR3 is 14 amino acids long. Germline lookup yields CDR1 SGHRS and CDR2 YFSETQ. V shed 2 bases, J shed 7 bases, and the junction held 5 bases outside the gene matches. This CDR3 reads CASSFGTGGNEQFF. The CDR3 bases are TGCGCCAGCAGCTTCGGGACAGGAGGAAATGAGCAGTTCTTC.

This chain joins TRBV19 and TRBJ1-2; 8 bases agree with TRBD1. There are 15 residues in the CDR3. Unmatched junction bases numbered 8, after V lost 2 bases and J lost 6 bases. Germline values: CDR1 LNHDA, CDR2 SQIVND (reference sequence). The CDR3 protein is CASSITGQGGDGYTF. The CDR3 nucleotides read TGTGCCAGTAGTATAACTGGACAGGGCGGGGATGGCTACACCTTC.

This chain connects TRBV21-1 to TRBJ1-5; the table's TRBD1 call for D was not verified on the DNA. TRBV21-1 is classified as a pseudogene. The CDR3 contains 15 residues. This CDR3 is CASSARDSPHQPQHF. For the CDR3, the DNA is TGTGCCAGCAGCGCCCGGGACAGCCCCCATCAGCCCCAGCATTTT.

A few counts support this clone. The chain links TRBV2 to TRBJ2-5; the match to TRBD1 covers 11 bases. The CDR3 contains 15 residues. V shed 5 bases and J 4 bases; nucleotides not matched to a gene: 6. Germline CDR1 and CDR2: SNHLY and FYNNEI. The CDR3 DNA is TGTGCCAGCAGTCCCAGGACAGGGGGCGGAGAGACCCAGTACTTC. Amino acid sequence: CASSPRTGGGETQYF.

V gene TRBV28 combines with J gene TRBJ1-1; 7 nucleotides match TRBD1. Trimming took 1 base from V and 10 from J; bases not matched to a gene: 15. Germline CDR1 and CDR2: MDHEN and SYDVKM. This CDR3 has 16 residues. The DNA of the CDR3 is TGTGCCAGCAGTTTATTTCGGCAGGGGGATGGAGATAGAGCTTTCTTT. Its translation is CASSLFRQGDGDRAFF.

The genes are TRBV3-1 (or the pseudogene TRBV3-2) and TRBJ1-4; D remains unclear. Per the germline V gene, CDR1 is LGHDT and CDR2 is YNNKEL (reference sequence). V gave up 4 bases and J gave up 5 bases, with 14 bases separating them. The CDR3 length is 15 residues. The CDR3 protein is CASSPRLRLNEKLFF. CDR3 coding DNA: TGTGCCAGCAGCCCCAGACTGCGACTCAATGAAAAACTGTTTTTT.

This chain joins TRBV7-3 and TRBJ2-6; D is ambiguous. V shed 2 bases and J shed 0 bases, with 5 bases lying between them. Germline CDR1 reads SGHTA; CDR2 reads FQGTGA. The CDR3 has 15 amino acids. The CDR3 sequence is CASSLVGSGANVLTF. The CDR3 nucleotides are TGTGCCAGCAGCTTAGTCGGCTCTGGGGCCAACGTCCTGACTTTC.

This rearrangement joins TRBV5-1 to TRBJ2-1; no reliable D call. V lost 0 bases to trimming and J lost 2 bases, with 12 bases between them. Germline loops: CDR1 SGHRS, CDR2 YFSETQ. CDR3 length: 16 residues. CDR3 bases: TGCGCCAGCAGCTTGGGATCCCACCGCACCTACAATGAGCAGTTCTTC. This gives the protein CASSLGSHRTYNEQFF.

This sequence joins TRBV9 and TRBJ1-1, with 8 bases aligning to TRBD1. This CDR3 spans 18 amino acids. The V gene end was trimmed by 0 bases and the J gene end by 1 base; junction bases not matched to a gene: 11. Germline V gives CDR1 SGDLS, CDR2 YYNGEE. The CDR3 here is CASSVGSNRGGSNTEAFF. As DNA, the CDR3 is TGTGCCAGCAGCGTAGGTTCGAACAGGGGGGGATCGAACACTGAAGCTTTCTTT.

The chain uses TRBV19 and TRBJ2-1; D may correspond to TRBD1 or TRBD2 (5 bases each). Germline values: CDR1 LNHDA, CDR2 SQIVND (reference sequence). This CDR3 has 17 amino acids. V shed 3 bases and J shed 9 bases, with 24 bases lying between them. The CDR3 protein is CASSMTPLGRGVSEQFF. The CDR3 DNA is TGTGCCAGTAGTATGACCCCCCTAGGTAGAGGGGTTAGTGAGCAGTTCTTC. Full variable domain (remainder filled in from reference TRBV19 and TRBJ2-1): DGGITQSPKYLFRKEGQNVTLSCEQNLNHDAMYWYRQDPGQGLRLIYYSQIVNDFQKGDIAEGYSVSREKKESFPLTVTSAQKNPTAFYLCASSMTPLGRGVSEQFFGPGTRLTVL.

About this clone itself: The sample contains more than one DNA sequence encoding this CDR3. CDR3 in DNA: TGTGCCAGCAGTGAAGGGAGTGGCCCCAACTACGAGCAGTACTTC. Protein product: CASSEGSGPNYEQYF. This chain connects TRBV2 to TRBJ2-7, with unresolved D. The CDR3 runs to 15 residues. Per the germline V gene, CDR1 is SNHLY and CDR2 is FYNNEI. With 1 base removed from V and 3 bases from J, the gap between germline ends came to 13 bases.

The chain is built from TRBV24-1 and TRBJ2-2; 10 bases match TRBD2. V gave up 4 bases and J gave up 6 bases; unmatched junction bases: 16. CDR3 length equals 19 residues. The germline V gene encodes CDR1 KGHDR and CDR2 SFDVKD. CDR3 in DNA: TGTGCCACCAGTGACCCCCCGGGGAGCGGGGGGGCCGAGTCCGGGGAGCTGTTTTTT. This translates into CATSDPPGSGGAESGELFF.

This clone appeared a single time. The genes are TRBV6-1 and TRBJ2-5; D is ambiguous. Germline V lookup: CDR1 MNHNS, CDR2 SASEGT. The CDR3 has 14 residues. V lost 1 base to trimming and J lost 5 bases, with 11 bases between them. The CDR3 spells CASSEGVIRETQYF. CDR3 DNA sequence: TGTGCCAGCAGTGAAGGGGTAATACGGGAGACCCAGTACTTC.

The rearrangement links TRBV9 to TRBJ1-2, with D possibly matching TRBD1 (5 bases). The CDR3 covers 17 residues. Germline V lookup: CDR1 SGDLS, CDR2 YYNGEE. Trimming pared 4 bases from V and 3 bases from J, leaving 22 bases between. The CDR3 DNA follows: TGTGCCAGCAGCCTATCGGTGAGTGGGGCTCAGGACTATGGCTACACCTTC. Amino acid sequence: CASSLSVSGAQDYGYTF.